One and the same sample provided the 26 T cell receptor beta chains below, sequenced in a study of low-dose radiotherapy and immunotherapy resistance in tumors. TRAV and TRBV primers primed cDNA for both TCRalpha and TCRbeta. PCR amplification of the TCRs was performed with Phusion for 20 PCR cycles, and it relied on a constant-region primer together with a V-primer adapter. Each CDR3 protein gets one entry after TCRdb re-called the reads with MiXCR. The sample has fewer than 7,500 distinct CDR3 sequences, 70% to 85% seen once. All receptors derive from a human donor with advanced metastatic prostate, ovarian, gallbladder or colorectal cancer (not recorded which). This table probably holds off-target reads from a library built for another chain.

This clonotype was seen a single time. Germline is not matched at one junction end, which may reflect a read error. The V gene is TRBV7-7, the J gene TRBJ2-5, with 13 bases identical to TRBD2. The germline CDR1 and CDR2 sequences are SSHAT and FNYEAQ (reference sequence). The CDR3 is made up of 16 amino acids. The CDR3 DNA reads as TGTGCTAGCAGCTTTGGGACTAGCGGGGCCCAAGAGACCCAGTACTTC. Translation gives CASSFGTSGAQETQYF.

The chain joins TRBV2 to TRBJ1-1; perhaps TRBD1 as D (5 bases). From germline, CDR1 is SNHLY and CDR2 FYNNEI. The CDR3 has 13 residues. V gave up 3 bases and J gave up 3 bases, with 8 bases separating them. The CDR3 reads CASSEGGYTEAFF. The DNA for the CDR3 is TGTGCCAGCAGTGAGGGGGGGTACACTGAAGCTTTCTTT.

The chain couples TRBV6-1 to TRBJ2-2, with D possibly being TRBD1 (6 bases). Trimming shortened V by 5 bases and J by 2 bases, and 12 bases separated the two germline ends. The CDR3 totals 15 residues. The V gene's germline CDR1 is MNHNS and CDR2 SASEGT. Written as DNA, the CDR3 is TGTGCCAGCAGTCCCGGGACACTCAACACCGGGGAGCTGTTTTTT. This translates into CASSPGTLNTGELFF.

The rearrangement links TRBV2 to TRBJ1-4; D is unresolved. V lost 7 bases and J 8 bases, leaving 14 bases between the germline ends. Germline V gives CDR1 SNHLY, CDR2 FYNNEI. The CDR3 has 13 residues. The CDR3 loop reads CASTREEGEKLFF. The DNA of the CDR3 is TGTGCCAGCACTCGTGAGGAGGGAGAAAAACTGTTTTTT.

The J gene is TRBJ1-1, the V gene TRBV7-2; D call uncertain. The CDR3 spans 13 residues. The V end was cut by 3 bases, the J end by 4 bases, with 9 bases between. Germline V gene data show CDR1 as SGHTA and CDR2 as FQGNSA. The CDR3 loop reads CASSFPTGTEAFF. The CDR3 DNA reads TGTGCCAGCAGCTTCCCGACGGGCACTGAAGCTTTCTTT.

J is TRBJ2-7 and V is TRBV11-2; D unclear. Trimming stripped 2 bases from V and 5 bases from J, with 7 bases between. Germline assignment: CDR1 SGHAT and CDR2 FQNNGV. CDR3 length equals 12 residues. As DNA, the CDR3 is TGTGCCAGCAGCTTATTTGCTGACGAGCAGTACTTC. Translation gives CASSLFADEQYF.

The chain couples TRBV10-1 to TRBJ2-7; D gene uncertain. The CDR3 is 13 residues long. Germline V lookup: CDR1 WNHNN, CDR2 SYGVQD (reference sequence). V dropped 2 bases and J dropped 2 bases, with 7 bases sitting between them. The CDR3 sequence: CASSEAAAYEQYF. CDR3 sequence (DNA): TGCGCCAGCAGTGAGGCAGCTGCCTACGAGCAGTACTTC.

The chain recombines TRBV5-4 with TRBJ1-4, with 7 bases identical to TRBD1. This CDR3 is 15 amino acids long. J gave up 3 bases and V 3 bases, and 5 bases lay outside the gene matches. In germline, CDR1 is SGHNT, CDR2 YYREEE (reference sequence). The CDR3 coding sequence is TGTGCCAGCAGCTCATTCGGACAGGCTAATGAAAAACTGTTTTTT. Amino acids: CASSSFGQANEKLFF.

The chain employs TRBV29-1 and TRBJ2-7; D gene ambiguous. The CDR3 spans 13 residues. Germline CDR1 reads SQVTM; CDR2 reads ANQGSEA. V was shortened by 0 bases and J by 3 bases, with 9 bases between the two germline ends. DNA of the CDR3: TGCAGCGTTGAAGATAAGTCACTCTACGAGCAGTACTTC. This codes for CSVEDKSLYEQYF.

This chain joins TRBV4-2 and TRBJ2-5; D possibly uses TRBD1 or TRBD2 (5 bases each). Germline V gene sequence: CDR1 LGHNA, CDR2 YNFKEQ. This CDR3 is built from 17 residues. V gave up 0 bases and J gave up 0 bases, with 14 bases separating them. The DNA of the CDR3 is TGTGCCAGCAGCCAAGAGGGGGTAGGGCCGTACCAAGAGACCCAGTACTTC. This gives the protein CASSQEGVGPYQETQYF.

In its sample, this clonotype was seen once. V usage is TRBV19 and J usage is TRBJ2-2; D is uncertain. Germline lookup yields CDR1 LNHDA and CDR2 SQIVND (reference sequence). Trimming cost V 7 bases and J 1 base, with 7 bases left between them. The CDR3 runs to 13 residues. CDR3 DNA sequence: TGTGCCAGTAACGTCCTGAACACCGGGGAGCTGTTTTTT. It encodes CASNVLNTGELFF. Full variable domain (rest looked up from reference TRBV19 and TRBJ2-2): DGGITQSPKYLFRKEGQNVTLSCEQNLNHDAMYWYRQDPGQGLRLIYYSQIVNDFQKGDIAEGYSVSREKKESFPLTVTSAQKNPTAFYLCASNVLNTGELFFGEGSRLTVL.

The chain links TRBV2 to TRBJ1-4, with D uncertain. CDR1 and CDR2 from the germline V gene are SNHLY and FYNNEI. V gave up 5 bases and J gave up 8 bases, with 12 bases separating them. The CDR3 runs to 13 residues. CDR3 protein: CASSTRPREKLFF. The CDR3 nucleotides are TGTGCCAGCAGTACCAGGCCTAGGGAAAAACTGTTTTTT.

The chain is built from TRBV7-9 and TRBJ2-7; a weak D match, TRBD1 (5 bases). V was trimmed by 1 base and J by 6 bases, leaving 7 bases between them. CDR1 and CDR2 from the germline V gene are SEHNR and FQNEAQ (reference sequence). The length of the CDR3 is 12 residues. DNA for the CDR3: TGTGCCAGCAGCTTAGAAGGGGCCGAGCAGTACTTC. Its translation: CASSLEGAEQYF.

The V gene is TRBV6-2 or TRBV6-3, the J gene TRBJ1-6; D may be TRBD1 (6 bases). V was clipped by 7 bases and J by 4 bases, with 11 bases between them. The CDR3 is 14 amino acids. The germline V gene encodes CDR1 MNHEY and CDR2 SVGEGT. In DNA form, the CDR3 reads TGTGCCAGCATTCCGGACAGTTATAATTCACCCCTCCACTTT. Protein sequence: CASIPDSYNSPLHF.

The chain has TRBV19 and TRBJ1-6, with 9 bases identical to TRBD1. The germline V gene has CDR1 LNHDA and CDR2 SQIVND (reference sequence). The CDR3 contains 15 residues. The junction had 9 bases not matched to a gene; V was cut back by 5 bases and J by 10 bases. This chain's CDR3 is CASSSGGQGLSPLHF. CDR3 nucleotide sequence: TGTGCCAGTAGTTCTGGAGGACAGGGGCTATCACCCCTCCACTTT.

The J gene is TRBJ2-6, the V gene TRBV25-1; 11 nucleotides align to TRBD1. CDR1 and CDR2 (germline): MGHDK, SYGVNS. V gave up 1 base and J gave up 3 bases; unmatched junction bases: 5. CDR3 length equals 18 residues. The CDR3 protein is CASSELGQGDFGANVLTF. In DNA form, the CDR3 reads TGTGCCAGCAGTGAATTGGGACAGGGGGATTTTGGGGCCAACGTCCTGACTTTC.

V is TRBV13 and J is TRBJ2-5; 10 bases match TRBD1. Germline CDR1 and CDR2: PRHDT and FYEKMQ (reference sequence). The CDR3 is 18 amino acids. Trimming at V came to 2 bases and at J to 2 bases, leaving 11 bases not matched to a gene. This CDR3 is CASSLRDRGSSFQETQYF. In nucleotides, the CDR3 is TGTGCCAGCAGCTTACGGGACAGGGGTTCGTCCTTTCAAGAGACCCAGTACTTC.

The chain carries TRBV7-2 and TRBJ1-1; 7 bases agree with TRBD1. From germline, CDR1 is SGHTA and CDR2 FQGNSA. The CDR3 has 12 amino acids. J lost 5 bases, V lost 8 bases, and 5 bases had no gene match. This CDR3 is CASGRGETEAFF. The CDR3 nucleotides are TGTGCCAGCGGCAGGGGGGAAACTGAAGCTTTCTTT. The complete variable domain, with remaining parts taken from reference TRBV7-2 and TRBJ1-1, reads GAGVSQSPSNKVTEKGKDVELRCDPISGHTALYWYRQSLGQGLEFLIYFQGNSAPDKSGLPSDRFSAERTGGSVSTLTIQRTQQEDSAVYLCASGRGETEAFFGQGTRLTVV.

This clonotype came up once. This chain joins TRBV20-1 and TRBJ2-7; D not certain. V was shortened by 2 bases and J by 5 bases, with 7 bases between the two germline ends. Germline values: CDR1 DFQATT, CDR2 SNEGSKA (reference sequence). CDR3 length equals 11 residues. DNA for the CDR3: TGCAGTGCTAGATTACAGCACGAGCAGTACTTC. Translating gives CSARLQHEQYF.

This chain links TRBV3-1 with TRBJ2-3, with D perhaps given as TRBD1 or TRBD2 (6 bases each). The V gene's germline CDR1 is LGHDT and CDR2 YNNKEL (reference sequence). V lost 4 bases and J 3 bases, leaving 17 bases between the germline ends. The CDR3 contains 16 residues. CDR3 sequence: CASSPASGGYTDTQYF. In DNA form, the CDR3 reads TGTGCCAGCAGCCCCGCCTCCGGGGGCTATACAGATACGCAGTATTTT.

The rearrangement joins TRBV7-3 to TRBJ1-1, with TRBD1 matching over 8 bases. The CDR3 consists of 13 residues. Germline V gene data show CDR1 as SGHTA and CDR2 as FQGTGA. Germline trimming cut 2 bases from V and 4 bases from J; bases unmatched to any gene: 0. CDR3 in DNA: TGTGCCAGCAGCTTACAGGGGGCCACTGAAGCTTTCTTT. Translated, it gives CASSLQGATEAFF.

The chain couples TRBV2 to TRBJ2-2, with D unresolved. Trimming removed 5 bases from V and 6 bases from J, with 4 bases in between. The CDR3 consists of 11 residues. Looked up from germline, CDR1 is SNHLY and CDR2 is FYNNEI. CDR3 loop: CASSYAGELFF. Here the CDR3 DNA reads TGTGCCAGCAGTTATGCCGGGGAGCTGTTTTTT.

This chain uses TRBV3-1 with TRBJ2-7; D perhaps matches TRBD1 (5 bases). Per germline, CDR1 LGHDT and CDR2 YNNKEL (reference sequence). The CDR3 spans 14 residues. The V end was cut by 4 bases, the J end by 7 bases, with 17 bases between. CDR3 loop: CASSLRGVLSEQYF. The CDR3 coding sequence is TGTGCCAGCAGCCTAAGGGGTGTTCTTTCTGAGCAGTACTTC.

This chain joins TRBV7-8 and TRBJ1-1; 7 nucleotides align to TRBD1. The CDR3 is 18 residues long. V lost 3 bases to trimming and J lost 10 bases; unmatched junction nucleotides: 23. CDR1 SGHVS and CDR2 FQNEAQ come from the germline V gene. CDR3 in DNA: TGTGCCAGCAGCTTTGGACCCGGGAGGGGGCTAACCGTTCTGGGAGCTTTCTTT. This encodes CASSFGPGRGLTVLGAFF.

The J gene is TRBJ1-1, the V gene TRBV12-3 or TRBV12-4, with D possibly matching TRBD1 (5 bases). This CDR3 is built from 11 residues. Trimming stripped 5 bases from V and 5 bases from J, with 6 bases between. The CDR3 loop reads CASSDRTEAFF. The CDR3 DNA reads TGTGCCAGCAGTGACAGAACTGAAGCTTTCTTT.

CDR3 sequence: CSVGDRVVQETQYF. CDR3 coding DNA: TGCAGCGTTGGGGACAGGGTTGTCCAAGAGACCCAGTACTTC. The chain joins TRBV29-1 to TRBJ2-5; TRBD1 matches 9 bases. Germline V gene sequence: CDR1 SQVTM, CDR2 ANQGSEA. V gave up 4 bases and J gave up 1 base; unmatched junction bases: 4. The length of the CDR3 is 14 residues. The complete variable domain, with remaining parts taken from reference TRBV29-1 and TRBJ2-5, reads SAVISQKPSRDICQRGTSLTIQCQVDSQVTMMFWYRQQPGQSLTLIATANQGSEATYESGFVIDKFPISRPNLTFSTLTVSNMSPEDSSIYLCSVGDRVVQETQYFGPGTRLLVL.